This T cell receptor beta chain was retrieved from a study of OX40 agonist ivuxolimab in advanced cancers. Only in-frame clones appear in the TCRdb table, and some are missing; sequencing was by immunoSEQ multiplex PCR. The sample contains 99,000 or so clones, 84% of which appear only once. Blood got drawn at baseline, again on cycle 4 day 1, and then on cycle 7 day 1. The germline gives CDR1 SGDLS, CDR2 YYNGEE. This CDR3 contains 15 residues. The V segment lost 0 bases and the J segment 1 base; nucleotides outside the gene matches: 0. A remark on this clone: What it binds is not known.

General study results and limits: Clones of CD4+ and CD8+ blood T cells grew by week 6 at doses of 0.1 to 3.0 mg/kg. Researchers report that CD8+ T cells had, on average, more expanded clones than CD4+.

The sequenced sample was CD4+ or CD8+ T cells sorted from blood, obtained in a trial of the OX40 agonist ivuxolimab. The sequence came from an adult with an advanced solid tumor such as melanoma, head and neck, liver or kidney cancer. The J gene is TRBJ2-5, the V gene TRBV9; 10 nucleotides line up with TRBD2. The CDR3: CASSVVAGGQETQYF. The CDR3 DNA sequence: TGTGCCAGCAGCGTAGTAGCGGGAGGCCAAGAGACCCAGTACTTC.